The 23 T cell receptor beta chains given below trace back to one sample, sequenced in a study of identical twins. In TCRdb, the 5' RACE reads were re-called with MiXCR into one record per CDR3 protein. The profile shows some 560,000 distinct CDR3 sequences, roughly 9.9% of them singletons. Another study also made use of these data, one on yellow fever vaccine responses in identical twins.

The sample consisted of PBMCs. The receptors come from a woman aged 18 to 35 in good health.

The chain carries TRBV5-1 and TRBJ1-5; D is possibly TRBD1 (5 bases). The CDR3 is 16 amino acids. The V end lost 4 bases, the J end lost 3 bases, and 17 bases lay between the germline ends. Germline V gene data show CDR1 as SGHRS and CDR2 as YFSETQ. The CDR3 bases are TGCGCCAGCAGCAGCGAACCAGGGTTCGCCAATCAGCCCCAGCATTTT. Amino acid sequence: CASSSEPGFANQPQHF.

The chain uses TRBV29-1 and TRBJ2-7, with D hard to call. This CDR3 region has 12 residues. V was trimmed by 4 bases and J by 3 bases, leaving 10 bases between them. Germline CDR1 and CDR2: SQVTM and ANQGSEA. This chain's CDR3 is CSVAGSLYEQYF. The CDR3 DNA is TGCAGCGTTGCCGGCAGCCTCTACGAGCAGTACTTC.

This clonotype was counted ten times or more. This sequence joins TRBV25-1 and TRBJ1-3; tentatively, D is TRBD1 (6 bases). The V end was cut by 4 bases, the J end by 4 bases, with 11 bases between. The germline gives CDR1 MGHDK, CDR2 SYGVNS. The CDR3 sequence is 14 residues long. The CDR3 coding sequence is TGTGCCAGCAGTGGACCCGGACAGGGAAACACCATATATTTT. Translating it yields CASSGPGQGNTIYF.

This clonotype has just a few counts. This rearrangement joins TRBV11-2 to TRBJ1-4; TRBD1 matches 7 bases. The V gene's germline CDR1 is SGHAT and CDR2 FQNNGV. The CDR3 totals 15 residues. V was pared by 4 bases and J by 0 bases, with 2 bases of the junction left unmatched. In DNA, the CDR3 is TGTGCCAGCAGCTCCGGGACAGCAACTAATGAAAAACTGTTTTTT. It specifies CASSSGTATNEKLFF.

In its sample, this clonotype was seen a few times. CDR3 DNA sequence: TGTGCCAGCAACAGGGCAGCGGCAAGCTCCTACAATGAGCAGTTCTTC. Its translation: CASNRAAASSYNEQFF. The V call is TRBV7-9, the J call TRBJ2-1; D possibly corresponds to TRBD1 (6 bases). Trimming pared 7 bases from V and 0 bases from J, leaving 16 bases between. The CDR3 covers 16 residues. Germline CDR1 SEHNR, CDR2 FQNEAQ (reference sequence).

The J gene is TRBJ2-7, the V gene TRBV19; 10 bases match TRBD2. Germline V gives CDR1 LNHDA, CDR2 SQIVND (reference sequence). Trimming at V came to 3 bases and at J to 0 bases, leaving 17 bases not matched to a gene. The CDR3 contains 20 residues. DNA for the CDR3: TGTGCCAGTAGTATCGGGACTAGCGACAGGAGGGTAATATTCTCCTACGAGCAGTACTTC. It encodes CASSIGTSDRRVIFSYEQYF. The variable domain in full, with the rest retrieved from reference TRBV19 and TRBJ2-7, is DGGITQSPKYLFRKEGQNVTLSCEQNLNHDAMYWYRQDPGQGLRLIYYSQIVNDFQKGDIAEGYSVSREKKESFPLTVTSAQKNPTAFYLCASSIGTSDRRVIFSYEQYFGPGTRLTVT.

V gene TRBV18 combines with J gene TRBJ2-7; TRBD2 matches 7 bases. V shed 5 bases and J 3 bases; nucleotides not matched to a gene: 7. CDR1 and CDR2 (germline): KGHSH, LQKENI. The CDR3 is 14 amino acids. CDR3 in amino acids: CASSRTGTNYEQYF. The CDR3 bases are TGTGCCAGCTCAAGGACCGGGACTAACTACGAGCAGTACTTC.

The chain is built from TRBV7-2 and TRBJ2-1; 8 positions match TRBD1. V dropped 1 base and J dropped 0; count of bases not matched to a gene: 5. CDR1 SGHTA and CDR2 FQGNSA come from the germline V gene. The CDR3 is made up of 17 amino acids. The CDR3 sequence: CASSLVAGGASYNEQFF. CDR3 coding DNA: TGTGCCAGCAGCTTAGTGGCAGGGGGCGCCTCCTACAATGAGCAGTTCTTC.

At least ten counts were recorded for this clonotype. V and J are TRBV10-3 and TRBJ2-3; D gene uncertain. The CDR3 has 14 amino acids. Germline V gene data show CDR1 as ENHRY and CDR2 as SYGVKD. Trimming took off 4 bases at V and 2 bases at J, with 10 bases between the two ends. As DNA, the CDR3 is TGTGCCATCAGTGGAGATCGCTACACAGATACGCAGTATTTT. It yields the protein CAISGDRYTDTQYF.

The chain joins TRBV5-1 to TRBJ2-7; 9 bases line up with TRBD1. Germline CDR1 reads SGHRS; CDR2 reads YFSETQ. There are 15 residues in the CDR3. The V gene end was trimmed by 1 base and the J gene end by 3 bases; junction bases not matched to a gene: 5. The DNA of the CDR3 is TGCGCCAGCAGCTTGATACCGGGACAGGGCTACGAGCAGTACTTC. Its protein is CASSLIPGQGYEQYF.

The chain links TRBV7-9 to TRBJ2-4; 7 bases are shared with TRBD2. The CDR3 contains 17 residues. Germline CDR1 and CDR2: SEHNR and FQNEAQ (reference sequence). With V trimmed by 5 bases and J by 0 bases, 10 bases remained unmatched. The CDR3 DNA is TGTGCCAGCAGCCCCCCCGGGCTAGCGGAAGCCAAAAACATTCAGTACTTC. Translated, it gives CASSPPGLAEAKNIQYF.

The V and J genes are TRBV19 and TRBJ2-1; 8 nucleotides align to TRBD2. The CDR3 sequence is 15 residues long. The germline V gene encodes CDR1 LNHDA and CDR2 SQIVND (reference sequence). Trimming at V came to 8 bases and at J to 3 bases, leaving 9 bases not matched to a gene. CDR3 sequence reads: CASSMPGRGYNEQFF. In DNA, the CDR3 is TGTGCCAGTTCTATGCCCGGGAGGGGCTACAATGAGCAGTTCTTC.

In its sample, this clonotype was seen a few times. The V and J genes are TRBV7-9 and TRBJ2-4; TRBD2 is a possible D gene (6 bases). Germline V gene lookup returns CDR1 SEHNR and CDR2 FQNEAQ (reference sequence). The CDR3 totals 15 residues. V lost 4 bases to trimming and J lost 3 bases, with 13 bases between them. This chain's CDR3 is CASSWRTTGKNIQYF. CDR3 coding DNA: TGTGCCAGCAGCTGGAGGACTACTGGCAAAAACATTCAGTACTTC.

CDR3 sequence: CASSSGGGGASGYTF. CDR3 DNA sequence: TGTGCCAGCAGCAGTGGGGGAGGGGGCGCGAGTGGCTACACCTTC. V gene TRBV6-1 combines with J gene TRBJ1-2; TRBD1 matches 7 bases. The CDR3 is made up of 15 amino acids. V was clipped by 6 bases and J by 7 bases; unmatched bases: 14. The V gene's germline CDR1 is MNHNS and CDR2 SASEGT.

This clonotype was picked up a small number of times. This rearrangement joins TRBV11-2 to TRBJ1-5, with D uncertain. CDR1 is SGHAT and CDR2 is FQNNGV in the germline V gene. The CDR3 has 14 residues. Trimming shortened V by 6 bases and J by 2 bases, and 11 bases separated the two germline ends. CDR3 DNA: TGTGCCAGCAGTCGGGGTAAGGGCAATCAGCCCCAGCATTTT. This encodes CASSRGKGNQPQHF.

DNA for the CDR3: TGTGCCAGCAGTAGGGAGGGGGGTACAGATACGCAGTATTTT. Translation: CASSREGGTDTQYF. This rearrangement joins TRBV6-1 to TRBJ2-3; possible D gene TRBD2, 7 bases. The ends were cut back, 5 bases at V and 3 bases at J, with 12 bases in the middle. The CDR3 consists of 14 residues. Germline V CDR1 and CDR2: MNHNS, SASEGT.

There are many counts of this clonotype. The V gene is TRBV6-2 or TRBV6-3, the J gene TRBJ2-3; no firm D call. The CDR3 length is 12 residues. Trimming took 6 bases from V and 6 from J, leaving 10 bases between them. Germline lookup yields CDR1 MNHEY and CDR2 SVGEGT. The CDR3 sequence is CASSRGGDTQYF. The CDR3 DNA is TGTGCCAGCAGCCGTGGTGGGGATACGCAGTATTTT.

The sample holds one count of this clonotype. The chain carries TRBV20-1 and TRBJ2-7; 8 positions match TRBD2. The CDR3 length is 14 residues. CDR1 is DFQATT and CDR2 is SNEGSKA in the germline V gene (reference sequence). The DNA for the CDR3 is TGCAGCCAGGTCCGGACTAGCCCGAATTACGAGCAGTACTTC. Translating it yields CSQVRTSPNYEQYF.

This clonotype showed up many times. This chain uses TRBV7-6 with TRBJ2-3; the D is unclear. The CDR3 covers 14 residues. CDR1 is SGHVS, CDR2 FNYEAQ, per germline. V lost 2 bases to trimming and J lost 2 bases, with 8 bases between them. The CDR3 bases are TGTGCCAGCAGCTTACTCCTTAACACAGATACGCAGTATTTT. This sequence encodes CASSLLLNTDTQYF. Supplemented by reference TRBV7-6 and TRBJ2-3, the full variable domain reads GAGVSQSPRYKVTKRGQDVALRCDPISGHVSLYWYRQALGQGPEFLTYFNYEAQQDKSGLPNDRFSAERPEGSISTLTIQRTEQRDSAMYRCASSLLLNTDTQYFGPGTRLTVL.

This clonotype was seen repeatedly, ten times or more. This chain connects TRBV20-1 to TRBJ2-7; D might be TRBD2 (6 bases). Germline loops: CDR1 DFQATT, CDR2 SNEGSKA (reference sequence). Trimming took 6 bases from V and 6 from J, leaving 15 bases between them. The CDR3 runs 12 residues. CDR3 residues: CSARLVFLEQYF. DNA for the CDR3: TGCAGTGCCCGACTAGTCTTCCTCGAGCAGTACTTC.

V is TRBV20-1 and J is TRBJ2-1, with 8 positions matching TRBD2. The junction had 9 bases not matched to a gene; V was cut back by 1 base and J by 7 bases. This CDR3 comprises 15 residues. Germline CDR1 and CDR2: DFQATT and SNEGSKA (reference sequence). CDR3 amino acids: CSARAYMGTSNEQFF. DNA for the CDR3: TGCAGTGCTAGAGCGTATATGGGGACTAGTAATGAGCAGTTCTTC.

The gene calls are TRBV4-3 and TRBJ2-7; no definite D call. Trimming removed 0 bases from V and 3 bases from J, with 12 bases in between. The CDR3 totals 15 residues. CDR1 is LGHNA, CDR2 YSLEER, per germline. For the CDR3, the DNA is TGCGCCAGCAGCCAAGATCCCAGCGCTATCTACGAGCAGTACTTC. Translated, it gives CASSQDPSAIYEQYF.

This clonotype was seen many times. The V call is TRBV12-3 or TRBV12-4, the J call TRBJ2-4; D gene unclear. The CDR3 has 12 residues. Trimming shortened V by 2 bases and J by 2 bases, and 1 base separated the two germline ends. The CDR3 nucleotides read TGTGCCAGCAGTTTAACCAAAAACATTCAGTACTTC. It codes for CASSLTKNIQYF.